The 12 T cell receptor beta chains below come from one sample, sequenced in a study of CD8 T cells in ankylosing spondylitis. In TCRdb, the 5' RACE reads were re-called with MiXCR into one record per CDR3 protein. This table holds 250,000 to 300,000 distinct CDR3 sequences, approximately 20% found once. Sequences were obtained from blood, either unsorted or a sorted T cell fraction (not recorded which). Receptors were obtained from a male donor with ankylosing spondylitis or in good health (not recorded which).

The sample holds a few counts of this clonotype. The V and J genes are TRBV7-2 and TRBJ1-5, with D uncertain. Germline V gene sequence: CDR1 SGHTA, CDR2 FQGNSA. The CDR3 sequence is 12 residues long. The V and J ends lost 0 bases and 6 bases respectively, with 3 bases between them. The CDR3, as DNA: TGTGCCAGCAGCTTAGCTGCTCAGCCCCAGCATTTT. Its protein is CASSLAAQPQHF.

The chain couples TRBV5-1 to TRBJ1-1; D is ambiguous. The CDR3 has 13 amino acids. Per germline, CDR1 SGHRS and CDR2 YFSETQ. V was trimmed by 1 base and J by 1 base, leaving 5 bases between them. The CDR3 protein is CASSLFENTEAFF. DNA of the CDR3: TGCGCCAGCAGCTTGTTCGAGAACACTGAAGCTTTCTTT. Drawing the rest from reference TRBV5-1 and TRBJ1-1, the complete variable domain is KAGVTQTPRYLIKTRGQQVTLSCSPISGHRSVSWYQQTPGQGLQFLFEYFSETQRNKGNFPGRFSGRQFSNSRSEMNVSTLELGDSALYLCASSLFENTEAFFGQGTRLTVV.

The rearrangement links TRBV7-9 to TRBJ2-3; D ambiguous. The CDR3 sequence is 12 residues long. Germline V gene sequence: CDR1 SEHNR, CDR2 FQNEAQ (reference sequence). The V end lost 5 bases, the J end lost 2 bases, and 5 bases lay between the germline ends. CDR3 in DNA: TGTGCCAGCAGCACCGTCACAGATACGCAGTATTTT. The encoded protein is CASSTVTDTQYF.

The V and J genes are TRBV29-1 and TRBJ2-3; 7 bases agree with TRBD1. The CDR3 spans 15 residues. Germline values: CDR1 SQVTM, CDR2 ANQGSEA. V lost 5 bases to trimming and J lost 2 bases; unmatched junction nucleotides: 10. The CDR3 DNA sequence: TGCAGCGTTATCGACCGGGACAGCCCCACAGATACGCAGTATTTT. Translating gives CSVIDRDSPTDTQYF.

The chain carries TRBV6-1 and TRBJ2-5; TRBD1 aligns across 9 bases. Looked up from germline, CDR1 is MNHNS and CDR2 is SASEGT. The CDR3 is 16 amino acids. Trimming cost V 7 bases and J 1 base; bases outside gene matches: 10. This CDR3 reads CASTEAHRGLQETQYF. CDR3 sequence (DNA): TGTGCCAGCACCGAAGCACACAGGGGGCTCCAAGAGACCCAGTACTTC.

The chain employs TRBV27 and TRBJ2-3; D may correspond to TRBD1 or TRBD2 (5 bases each). The CDR3 spans 17 residues. CDR1 and CDR2 (germline): MNHEY, SMNVEV (reference sequence). Trimming removed 0 bases from V and 8 bases from J, with 21 bases in between. The CDR3: CASSLSGVGLEMGTQYF. In DNA, the CDR3 is TGTGCCAGCAGTTTATCGGGGGTGGGTTTAGAGATGGGTACGCAGTATTTT.

Worth noting for this clonotype: Being one base from a much bigger clone, this may be a read error. As the CDR3 is not closed by the conserved phenylalanine or tryptophan, this likely results from a read error. J is TRBJ1-2 and V is TRBV12-3 or TRBV12-4; weak D call: TRBD1 (5 bases). This CDR3 region has 16 residues. V was pared by 4 bases and J by 5 bases, with 20 bases between. The CDR3 bases are TGTGCCAGCAGTTCTACCCTGACGGGACCGCCTTATGGCTACACCGTC. Its translation: CASSSTLTGPPYGYTV.

This clonotype was observed many times. This chain links TRBV10-3 with TRBJ2-7, with unresolved D. The CDR3 covers 12 residues. The germline gives CDR1 ENHRY, CDR2 SYGVKD. With 0 bases removed from V and 4 bases from J, the gap between germline ends came to 4 bases. The CDR3 bases are TGTGCCATCAGTGAGTCGGGGTACGAGCAGTACGTC. It translates to CAISESGYEQYV.

This clonotype has more than one count but fewer than ten. This rearrangement joins TRBV20-1 to TRBJ2-1, with 9 bases lining up with TRBD2. The junction had 6 bases not matched to a gene; V was cut back by 1 base and J by 5 bases. Germline V gene lookup returns CDR1 DFQATT and CDR2 SNEGSKA (reference sequence). CDR3 length: 15 amino acids. CDR3 residues: CSARGREGHNNEQFF. CDR3 DNA: TGCAGTGCTAGAGGGCGGGAGGGCCATAACAATGAGCAGTTCTTC.

The chain is built from TRBV21-1 and TRBJ2-7; the D segment call TRBD1 is taken from the table without a DNA check. TRBV21-1 corresponds to a pseudogene. The CDR3 loop spans 20 amino acids. The CDR3 is CASSRITQGEASCASYEQYV. DNA for the CDR3: TGTGCCAGCAGCCGAATCACCCAGGGGGAAGCCTCCTGCGCCTCCTACGAGCAGTACGTC.

The chain links TRBV6-1 to TRBJ2-1; 8 positions match TRBD2. The germline V gene has CDR1 MNHNS and CDR2 SASEGT. The V gene end was trimmed by 6 bases and the J gene end by 6 bases; junction bases not matched to a gene: 13. The CDR3 contains 16 residues. CDR3: CASRTSMVAGSNEQFF. The CDR3, as DNA: TGTGCCAGCAGGACCTCGATGGTAGCGGGATCCAATGAGCAGTTCTTC.

This clonotype came up many times. The chain couples TRBV5-1 to TRBJ2-4, with D possibly called TRBD1 or TRBD2 (5 bases each). Trimming took 4 bases from V and 7 from J, leaving 9 bases between them. The CDR3 totals 12 residues. Germline-derived CDR1 and CDR2 are SGHRS and YFSETQ. Here the CDR3 reads CASSQGPNIQYF. The DNA of the CDR3 is TGCGCCAGCAGCCAGGGACCGAACATTCAGTACTTC.